This is a list of T cell receptor beta chains from one sample in a study of blood T cell repertoires in COVID-19. TCRdb's table, derived via immunoSEQ multiplex PCR, lists solely in-frame clones and lacks some. The table lists about 160,000 clones, roughly 80% of them singletons. The sequenced sample consisted of PBMCs or T cells enriched from blood (not recorded which). These receptors were taken from a middle-aged woman with acute COVID-19. Both conserved end residues are part of each CDR3. The D gene is left open where the match is weak. Clone size is stated in some rows and not others, as once, few, many or a class when expanded.

d_gene | j_gene | abundance | v_gene | CDR3nt | CDR3aa
. | TRBJ2-1 | . | TRBV6-5 | TGTGCCAGCAATCCTCCCACTGGGGGGAATGAGCAGTTCTTC | CASNPPTGGNEQFF
. | TRBJ2-3 | . | TRBV7-8 | TGTGCCAGCAGCTCCGTAGGCACAGATACGCAGTATTTT | CASSSVGTDTQYF
. | TRBJ2-3 | . | TRBV14 | TGTGCCAGCAGCCCCTCAGTGGATACGCAGTATTTT | CASSPSVDTQYF
. | TRBJ1-1 | . | TRBV30 | TGTGCCTGGAGTGTGCAGTCGAACACTGAAGCTTTCTTT | CAWSVQSNTEAFF
. | TRBJ1-6 | few | TRBV2 | TGTGCCAGCAGTGAAGCAACAGGTCGAAATTCACCCCTCCACTTT | CASSEATGRNSPLHF
TRBD1 | TRBJ2-5 | many | TRBV5-4 | TGTGCCAGCAGCCCGGACAGGGGGCAGGAGACCCAGTACTTC | CASSPDRGQETQYF
TRBD1 | TRBJ1-2 | . | TRBV7-9 | TGTGCCAGCAGCTTAATGGGACAGGGGCCGCGCTATGGCTACACCTTC | CASSLMGQGPRYGYTF
TRBD1 | TRBJ2-1 | . | TRBV5-4 | TGTGCCAGCAGCTTCAAGTCAGGGACAGGGAGTTGGAATGAGCAGTTCTTC | CASSFKSGTGSWNEQFF
TRBD1 | TRBJ2-5 | . | TRBV30 | TGTGCCTGGAGTGTGGGTGGGACAGGGGTGGAGACCCAGTACTTC | CAWSVGGTGVETQYF
TRBD2 | TRBJ2-5 | once | TRBV4-2 | TGTGCCAGCAGCCGTAAGCGGGGGTACCAAGAGACCCAGTACTTC | CASSRKRGYQETQYF
. | TRBJ2-1 | . | TRBV3-1/TRBV3-2 | TGTGCCAGCAGCCCCTCCGGCGCGGGATCAAATGAGCAGTTCTTC | CASSPSGAGSNEQFF
. | TRBJ2-5 | once | TRBV11-3 | TGTGCCAGCAGCTTCGGAGAGACCCAGTACTTC | CASSFGETQYF
TRBD1 | TRBJ2-3 | . | TRBV3-1/TRBV3-2 | TGTGCCAGCAGCCCCGGACAGGGGAACGGGGATACGCAGTATTTT | CASSPGQGNGDTQYF
TRBD2 | TRBJ2-1 | . | TRBV19 | TGTGCCAGTAGTCCACTAGCGGCCCTTTACAATGAGCAGTTCTTC | CASSPLAALYNEQFF
. | TRBJ2-5 | . | TRBV5-5 | TGTGCCAGCAGCTTTGGAGGGGAGACCCAGTACTTC | CASSFGGETQYF
TRBD1 | TRBJ2-7 | . | TRBV6-5 | TGTGCCAGCAGTTCGTCCGGGACAGGGGGCTACGAGCAGTACTTC | CASSSSGTGGYEQYF
TRBD2 | TRBJ2-1 | . | TRBV27 | TGTGCCAGCAGTACGGAGAGACTAGCGGGAGGATACAATGAGCAGTTCTTC | CASSTERLAGGYNEQFF
. | TRBJ1-1 | . | TRBV12-3/TRBV12-4 | TGTGCCAGCAGTTTAATGGGCACACCTGAAGCTTTCTTT | CASSLMGTPEAFF
TRBD1 | TRBJ2-7 | . | TRBV11-1 | TGTGCCAGCAGAGCGGGACAGGGTTTAGACGAGCAGTACTTC | CASRAGQGLDEQYF
TRBD1 | TRBJ1-1 | . | TRBV7-3 | TGTGCCAGCAGCTCCCAGGGGGGCACTGAAGCTTTCTTT | CASSSQGGTEAFF
TRBD2 | TRBJ2-2 | few | TRBV7-7 | TGTGCTAGCAGCTTGGGTGGACTAGGCAACACCGGGGAGCTGTTTTTT | CASSLGGLGNTGELFF
. | TRBJ2-2 | few | TRBV7-8 | TGTGCCAGCTCGTTCTTTAGCGAATCCGGGGAGCTGTTTTTT | CASSFFSESGELFF
. | TRBJ1-1 | . | TRBV2 | TGTGCCAGCAGTGAATACGGGGGGGAGACTGAAGCTTTCTTT | CASSEYGGETEAFF
. | TRBJ1-6 | . | TRBV7-2 | TGTGCCAGCAGCCATTTAACTGTGACACCCCTCCACTTT | CASSHLTVTPLHF
. | TRBJ2-3 | few | TRBV7-6 | TGTGCCAGCAGCTTAGCGGGAGCTAGCACAGATACGCAGTATTTT | CASSLAGASTDTQYF
TRBD2 | TRBJ2-1 | . | TRBV6-5 | TGTGCCAGCAGCGGACTAGCGGAGGCCTACAATGAGCAGTTCTTC | CASSGLAEAYNEQFF
TRBD1 | TRBJ1-4 | few | TRBV5-6 | TGTGCCAGCAGCTCGATACAGGGGGCGGCTAATGAAAAACTGTTTTTT | CASSSIQGAANEKLFF
TRBD2 | TRBJ2-3 | . | TRBV6-4 | TGTGCCAGCAGCCCCGGGACTAGCGGAGGAGGCACAGATACGCAGTATTTT | CASSPGTSGGGTDTQYF
. | TRBJ1-2 | . | TRBV15 | TGTGCCACCAGCAGAGATGGTCGGCCGGGCTATGGCTACACCTTC | CATSRDGRPGYGYTF
TRBD1 | TRBJ2-1 | once | TRBV28 | TGTGCCAGCACCCTCGGGACAGGGTCATTCGATGAGCAGTTCTTC | CASTLGTGSFDEQFF
TRBD2 | TRBJ2-7 | . | TRBV15 | TGTGCCACCAGCAGGGGTTTAGGGGCGGGGGGCTACGAGCAGTACTTC | CATSRGLGAGGYEQYF
TRBD2 | TRBJ2-3 | . | TRBV7-3 | TGTGCCAGCAGCTTAATGAGACTAGCGGGGGGCAAAGATACGCAGTATTTT | CASSLMRLAGGKDTQYF
. | TRBJ1-1 | . | TRBV20-1 | TGCAGTGCTAGTTTTCGGGTTCAGGGAGGCAGGACTGAAGCTTTCTTT | CSASFRVQGGRTEAFF
. | TRBJ1-4 | . | TRBV6-5 | TGTGCCAGCAGTCCCCCCGGGGGGAATGAAAAACTGTTTTTT | CASSPPGGNEKLFF
TRBD2 | TRBJ2-3 | . | TRBV7-8 | TGTGCCAGCACCCCAAGTTATGCGGGGGGAAGCACAGATACGCAGTATTTT | CASTPSYAGGSTDTQYF
. | TRBJ2-3 | . | TRBV29-1 | TGCAGCGTTGAAGCAGGCATTGGGACAGATACGCAGTATTTT | CSVEAGIGTDTQYF
. | TRBJ2-5 | . | TRBV29-1 | TGCAGCGTTGGACCCGGGCGGGTCGAACAGACCCAGTACTTC | CSVGPGRVEQTQYF
TRBD2 | TRBJ2-7 | . | TRBV2 | TGTGCCAGCAGCGGCCCCGGGACTAGCGGGAGAATTGAGCAGTACTTC | CASSGPGTSGRIEQYF
TRBD1 | TRBJ1-1 | . | TRBV14 | TGTGCCAGCAGCCCTCGACAGGGCTCTAAAGCTTTCTTT | CASSPRQGSKAFF
. | TRBJ2-5 | . | TRBV29-1 | TGCAGCGTTGAAGAAGGCGGGTTGGAGACCCAGTACTTC | CSVEEGGLETQYF